These 27 T cell receptor beta chains originate from one sample sequenced in a study of T cells expressing NK-cell markers. TCRdb reanalyzed the 5' RACE reads, giving one entry per CDR3 protein sequence and no DNA. Listed are 440,000 or so distinct CDR3 sequences; 7.3% falls within the top ten. What was sequenced was blood T cells: a sorted CD56 or NKG2C T cell subset, CD4+ or CD8+ T cells, or bulk PBMC T cells (not recorded which). These TCRs come from a woman aged 18-70 years in good health.

The V gene is TRBV12-3 or TRBV12-4, the J gene TRBJ2-6; the D call of TRBD1 rests on TCRdb alone, since no DNA is present to check it. The CDR3 loop spans 15 amino acids. The CDR3: CASSSTGIGANVLTF.

V usage is TRBV4-2 and J usage is TRBJ2-3. The germline CDR1 and CDR2 sequences are LGHNA and YNFKEQ. This CDR3 spans 16 amino acids. This CDR3 reads CASSQESGAGTDTQYF.

CDR3 region: CATSDPRTSGETQYF. The genes are TRBV24-1 and TRBJ2-5; there is no DNA to check the TCRdb D call of TRBD2. Per the germline V gene, CDR1 is KGHDR and CDR2 is SFDVKD. There are 15 residues in the CDR3.

This chain joins TRBV7-9 and TRBJ2-3. Per germline, CDR1 SEHNR and CDR2 FQNEAQ (reference sequence). The CDR3 runs to 12 residues. The chain's CDR3 is CASSPIQDTQYF.

The V and J genes are TRBV7-3 and TRBJ2-3; absent DNA, TCRdb's TRBD2 call cannot be checked. Germline assignment: CDR1 SGHTA and CDR2 FQGTGA. The CDR3 is 17 residues long. The CDR3 sequence is CASSLSTSGRGADTQYF.

This chain joins TRBV14 and TRBJ2-5. CDR3 length equals 14 residues. Germline V lookup: CDR1 SGHDN, CDR2 FVKESK. The CDR3 protein is CASSQELSFETQYF.

The chain combines TRBV5-4 with TRBJ1-2; lacking DNA, the TRBD1 call made by TCRdb goes unchecked. Germline V lookup: CDR1 SGHNT, CDR2 YYREEE (reference sequence). The CDR3 has 16 amino acids. The CDR3 sequence: CASSSGTGGAGYGYTF.

V usage is TRBV20-1 and J usage is TRBJ1-5; TCRdb designates TRBD1, a call that cannot be tested without DNA. Germline assignment: CDR1 DFQATT and CDR2 SNEGSKA (reference sequence). This CDR3 has 13 amino acids. The CDR3 region is CRAGQGASQPQHF.

V usage is TRBV4-1 and J usage is TRBJ2-7; TCRdb's D call, TRBD1, is unchecked because there is no DNA. In germline, CDR1 is MGHRA, CDR2 YSYEKL. The CDR3 has 16 residues. The CDR3 here is CASSQDSRTASYEQYF.

The genes are TRBV4-2 and TRBJ2-1; the D call of TRBD1 rests on TCRdb alone, since no DNA is present to check it. Per germline, CDR1 LGHNA and CDR2 YNFKEQ. The CDR3 spans 15 residues. CDR3 loop: CASSQEGAHNNEQFF.

The chain combines TRBV30 with TRBJ2-3; TCRdb lists TRBD2, though no DNA is available to test this call. CDR1 is GTSNPN and CDR2 is SVGIG in the germline V gene (reference sequence). The CDR3 contains 14 residues. CDR3 region: CAWKGREFADTQYF.

The J gene is TRBJ1-1, the V gene TRBV12-3 or TRBV12-4; checking the TCRdb D call of TRBD1 is not possible without DNA. The length of the CDR3 is 16 residues. The CDR3 protein is CASSLGRGGSRTEAFF.

The CDR3 region is CASSPGQSSYNEQFF. The V gene is TRBV5-1, the J gene TRBJ2-1; TCRdb picks TRBD1, but there is no DNA to check that call. The CDR3 has 15 amino acids. Germline V gene data show CDR1 as SGHRS and CDR2 as YFSETQ. The full variable domain, completed using reference TRBV5-1 and TRBJ2-1, is KAGVTQTPRYLIKTRGQQVTLSCSPISGHRSVSWYQQTPGQGLQFLFEYFSETQRNKGNFPGRFSGRQFSNSRSEMNVSTLELGDSALYLCASSPGQSSYNEQFFGPGTRLTVL.

The V gene is TRBV12-3 or TRBV12-4, the J gene TRBJ1-1; with no DNA, the TCRdb D assignment of TRBD1 cannot be verified. The CDR3 runs to 11 residues. The CDR3 sequence: CATRQAIEAFF.

The chain has TRBV10-3 and TRBJ2-1. CDR1 is ENHRY, CDR2 SYGVKD, per germline. This CDR3 comprises 11 residues. CDR3 amino acids: CTISEWTEQFF.

The V gene is TRBV10-3, the J gene TRBJ2-7. CDR1 is ENHRY and CDR2 is SYGVKD in the germline V gene. The CDR3 has 13 amino acids. The chain's CDR3 is CAISPKDPYEQYF.

V usage is TRBV30 and J usage is TRBJ1-1. The germline gives CDR1 GTSNPN, CDR2 SVGIG (reference sequence). This CDR3 spans 11 amino acids. Here the CDR3 reads CAWSHTTEAFF.

The rearrangement joins TRBV7-2 to TRBJ2-5; the D gene TCRdb calls, TRBD1, cannot be checked with no DNA. The germline CDR1 and CDR2 sequences are SGHTA and FQGNSA. The CDR3 has 15 amino acids. The CDR3 reads CASSLAWGAVGTQYF. Full variable domain (missing parts from reference TRBV7-2 and TRBJ2-5): GAGVSQSPSNKVTEKGKDVELRCDPISGHTALYWYRQSLGQGLEFLIYFQGNSAPDKSGLPSDRFSAERTGGSVSTLTIQRTQQEDSAVYLCASSLAWGAVGTQYFGPGTRLLVL.

The chain couples TRBV4-1 to TRBJ1-3. Germline lookup yields CDR1 MGHRA and CDR2 YSYEKL. The CDR3 runs to 15 residues. The CDR3 loop is CASSQAAGSGNTIYF.

The genes are TRBV11-2 and TRBJ1-2. From germline, CDR1 is SGHAT and CDR2 FQNNGV. The CDR3 is made up of 13 amino acids. The CDR3: CASSPDGSYGYTF.

This chain uses TRBV14 with TRBJ1-1. CDR1 SGHDN and CDR2 FVKESK come from the germline V gene. CDR3 size: 13 residues. The CDR3 sequence is CASSQVSGTEAFF.

The chain recombines TRBV27 with TRBJ1-2; TCRdb reports TRBD1, a call that lacks DNA to check it against. Germline CDR1 and CDR2: MNHEY and SMNVEV (reference sequence). The CDR3 contains 15 residues. The CDR3 protein is CASRASRTVLYGYTF.

The CDR3 sequence: CSARDRTSSYEQYF. This sequence joins TRBV20-1 and TRBJ2-7; TCRdb's D call, TRBD2, is unchecked because there is no DNA. Germline V gives CDR1 DFQATT, CDR2 SNEGSKA (reference sequence). The CDR3 contains 14 residues.

This chain uses TRBV7-2 with TRBJ2-1; TCRdb's D call of TRBD2 is untestable without DNA. Germline-derived CDR1 and CDR2 are SGHTA and FQGNSA. The CDR3 loop spans 15 amino acids. This CDR3 is CASSLLWQGGNEQFF. Full variable domain (missing parts from reference TRBV7-2 and TRBJ2-1): GAGVSQSPSNKVTEKGKDVELRCDPISGHTALYWYRQSLGQGLEFLIYFQGNSAPDKSGLPSDRFSAERTGGSVSTLTIQRTQQEDSAVYLCASSLLWQGGNEQFFGPGTRLTVL.

The rearrangement links TRBV27 to TRBJ1-1; TCRdb gives TRBD1 as the D gene, but with no DNA this cannot be confirmed. Germline V CDR1 and CDR2: MNHEY, SMNVEV (reference sequence). The CDR3 is 16 residues long. This CDR3 reads CASSLRGTGTNTEAFF.

The rearrangement links TRBV2 to TRBJ1-5; TCRdb's D call, TRBD1, is unchecked because there is no DNA. The CDR3 loop spans 14 amino acids. CDR1 SNHLY and CDR2 FYNNEI come from the germline V gene. CDR3 amino acids: CASSGQGRYQPQHF.

This chain links TRBV19 with TRBJ2-3; TCRdb's assignment of TRBD2 cannot be checked, as there is no DNA. Germline CDR1 LNHDA, CDR2 SQIVND (reference sequence). The CDR3 has 16 residues. The CDR3 sequence: CASSVTSGPPGGTQYF.